This T cell receptor (beta chain) derives from a study of cytomegalovirus exposure and HLA in healthy donors. Whole-study findings and limits: Cytomegalovirus-associated status was assigned to more than 150 TCR beta chains. Within the approximately 130 validation repertoires, first-cohort TCR clusters tended to co-occur, according to a later analysis. Using the classifier, cytomegalovirus status was reportedly diagnosed with high specificity and sensitivity.

The table came from immunoSEQ multiplex PCR; TCRdb's copy has only in-frame clones and leaves some out. The sample lists 60,000 to 70,000 clones, more than 85% occurring once. This clone was picked up one time. What it binds is unknown. V was pared by 3 bases and J by 4 bases, with 5 bases of the junction left unmatched. CDR3 length: 14 residues. Germline lookup yields CDR1 SGHRS and CDR2 YFSETQ. The specimen was PBMCs. The J gene is TRBJ2-5, the V gene TRBV5-1, with 8 bases fitting TRBD2. This receptor was identified in a man between 18 and 35 years old in good health and CMV-seropositive. CDR3 nucleotide sequence: TGCGCCAGCAGCTCCCCCCTAGCGGGAGAGACCCAGTACTTC. Translating it yields CASSSPLAGETQYF.